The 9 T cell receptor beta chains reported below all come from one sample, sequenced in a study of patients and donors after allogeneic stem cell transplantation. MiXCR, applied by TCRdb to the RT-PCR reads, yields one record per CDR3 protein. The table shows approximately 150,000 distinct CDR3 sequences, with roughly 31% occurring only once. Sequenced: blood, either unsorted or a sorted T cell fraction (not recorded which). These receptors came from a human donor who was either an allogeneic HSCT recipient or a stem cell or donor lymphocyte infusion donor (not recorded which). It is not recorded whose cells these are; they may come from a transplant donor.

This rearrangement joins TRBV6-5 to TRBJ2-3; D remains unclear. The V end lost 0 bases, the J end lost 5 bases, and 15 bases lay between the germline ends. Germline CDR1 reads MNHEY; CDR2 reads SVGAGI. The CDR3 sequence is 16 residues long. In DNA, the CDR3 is TGTGCCAGCAGTTACTCGAGTCAGGCTCTTGGAGATACGCAGTATTTT. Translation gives CASSYSSQALGDTQYF.

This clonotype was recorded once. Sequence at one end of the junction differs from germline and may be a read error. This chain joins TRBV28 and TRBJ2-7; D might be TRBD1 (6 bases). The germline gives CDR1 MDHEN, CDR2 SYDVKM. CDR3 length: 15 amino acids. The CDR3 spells CACSLLWTDPYEQYF. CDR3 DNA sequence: TGTGCCTGCAGTTTACTGTGGACAGACCCTTACGAGCAGTACTTC. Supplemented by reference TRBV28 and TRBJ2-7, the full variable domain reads DVKVTQSSRYLVKRTGEKVFLECVQDMDHENMFWYRQDPGLGLRLIYFSYDVKMKEKGDIPEGYSVSREKKERFSLILESASTNQTSMYLCACSLLWTDPYEQYFGPGTRLTVT.

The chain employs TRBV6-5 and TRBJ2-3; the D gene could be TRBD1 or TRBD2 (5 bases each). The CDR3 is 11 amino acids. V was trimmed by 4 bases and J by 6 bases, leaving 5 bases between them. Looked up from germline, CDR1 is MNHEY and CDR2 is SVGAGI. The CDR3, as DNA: TGTGCCAGCAGTTGGGGGGATACGCAGTATTTT. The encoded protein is CASSWGDTQYF.

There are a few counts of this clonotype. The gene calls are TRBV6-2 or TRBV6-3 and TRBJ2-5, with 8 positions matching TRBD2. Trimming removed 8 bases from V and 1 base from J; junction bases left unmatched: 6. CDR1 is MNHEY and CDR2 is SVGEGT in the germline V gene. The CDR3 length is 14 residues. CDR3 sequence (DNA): TGTGCCAGCTGGACGGGAGGGCTCCAAGAGACCCAGTACTTC. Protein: CASWTGGLQETQYF.

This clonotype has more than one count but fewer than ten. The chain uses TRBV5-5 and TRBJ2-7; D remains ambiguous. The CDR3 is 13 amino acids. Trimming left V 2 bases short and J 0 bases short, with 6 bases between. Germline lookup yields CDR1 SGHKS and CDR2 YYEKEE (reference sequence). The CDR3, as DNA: TGTGCCAGCAGCTTAGACAACTCCTACGAGCAGTACTTC. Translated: CASSLDNSYEQYF.

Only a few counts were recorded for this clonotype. CDR3 residues: CASSQRTGATEAFF. The CDR3 nucleotides are TGCGCCAGCAGCCAGCGTACAGGGGCTACTGAAGCTTTCTTT. The chain links TRBV4-1 to TRBJ1-1; the match to TRBD1 covers 7 bases. The CDR3 has 14 residues. Per germline, CDR1 MGHRA and CDR2 YSYEKL. J was trimmed by 5 bases and V by 3 bases; bases with no gene match: 6.

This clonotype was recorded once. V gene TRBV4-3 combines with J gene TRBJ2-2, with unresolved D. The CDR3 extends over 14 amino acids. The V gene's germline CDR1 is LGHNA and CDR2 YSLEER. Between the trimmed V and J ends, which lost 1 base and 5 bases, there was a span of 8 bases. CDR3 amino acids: CASSQVGGTGELFF. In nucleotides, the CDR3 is TGCGCCAGCAGCCAAGTAGGTGGGACCGGGGAGCTGTTTTTT.

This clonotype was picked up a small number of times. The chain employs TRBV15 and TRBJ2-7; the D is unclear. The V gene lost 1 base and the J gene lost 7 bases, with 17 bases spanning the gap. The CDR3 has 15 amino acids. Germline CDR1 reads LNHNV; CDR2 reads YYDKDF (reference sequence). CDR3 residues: CATSRAYRETWEQYF. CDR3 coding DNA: TGTGCCACCAGCAGAGCCTACCGCGAGACATGGGAGCAGTACTTC.

CDR3 coding DNA: TGTGCCAGCAGTTCCGCGGGTGAATACTACTCTGGAAACACCATATATTTT. Amino acids: CASSSAGEYYSGNTIYF. The gene calls are TRBV6-5 and TRBJ1-3; no definite D call. Germline V lookup: CDR1 MNHEY, CDR2 SVGAGI. Trimming stripped 4 bases from V and 0 bases from J, with 16 bases between. The CDR3 is made up of 17 amino acids.